These T cell receptor beta chains were read from a single sample in a study of blood T cells in healthy people across ages. MiXCR was run by TCRdb on the 5' RACE reads, yielding one entry per CDR3 protein. This sample has fewer than 800,000 distinct CDR3 sequences, with 20% to 30% found just once. This sample was also put to use in a study of T cells of mothers and their children.

The sequenced sample consisted of blood. Receptors originate from a boy younger than 18 in good health. The CDR3 runs from the conserved cysteine through the conserved F or W. The order of the fields is CDR3 length, J gene, V gene, D gene, clone size, CDR3 protein, CDR3 DNA. D genes are given only for firm matches. Clone size is not always given. Where it is, it says once, few, many or a class for expanded clones.

length: 13
J: TRBJ2-7
V: TRBV12-3/TRBV12-4
D: -
size: -
CDR3: CASSPSTYYEQYF
DNA: TGTGCCAGCAGTCCCTCGACTTACTACGAGCAGTACTTC

length: 12
J: TRBJ1-1
V: TRBV20-1
D: -
size: -
CDR3: CSATGLNTEAFF
DNA: TGCAGTGCTACAGGGTTGAACACTGAAGCTTTCTTT

length: 13
J: TRBJ2-2
V: TRBV12-3/TRBV12-4
D: -
size: -
CDR3: CASKGGNTGELFF
DNA: TGTGCCAGCAAAGGAGGGAACACCGGGGAGCTGTTTTTT

length: 15
J: TRBJ2-5
V: TRBV28
D: -
size: few
CDR3: CASSTGTLSGETQYF
DNA: TGTGCCAGCAGTACCGGAACACTCTCAGGGGAGACCCAGTACTTC

length: 13
J: TRBJ1-2
V: TRBV2
D: -
size: few
CDR3: CASSAGHNYGYTF
DNA: TGTGCCAGCAGCGCGGGACATAACTATGGCTACACCTTC

length: 18
J: TRBJ2-3
V: TRBV7-2
D: -
size: -
CDR3: CASSASLSVPLTTDTQYF
DNA: TGTGCCAGCAGCGCTTCCCTCAGCGTCCCGCTCACCACAGATACGCAGTATTTT

length: 14
J: TRBJ2-7
V: TRBV29-1
D: TRBD2
size: many
CDR3: CSVEVAGGSYEQYF
DNA: TGCAGCGTTGAAGTAGCGGGAGGGTCCTACGAGCAGTACTTC

length: 13
J: TRBJ1-1
V: TRBV28
D: -
size: few
CDR3: CASSLRLGTEAFF
DNA: TGTGCCAGCAGTTTAAGGTTAGGTACTGAAGCTTTCTTT

length: 13
J: TRBJ2-2
V: TRBV24-1
D: -
size: -
CDR3: CATSDLVRGELFF
DNA: TGTGCCACCAGTGATTTGGTCCGCGGGGAGCTGTTTTTT

length: 13
J: TRBJ2-3
V: TRBV5-1
D: -
size: few
CDR3: CASSFEGLDTQYF
DNA: TGCGCCAGCAGCTTTGAGGGCTTGGATACGCAGTATTTT

length: 16
J: TRBJ2-1
V: TRBV9
D: -
size: few
CDR3: CASSGRGTPSYNEQFF
DNA: TGTGCCAGCAGCGGTAGAGGGACGCCCTCCTACAATGAGCAGTTCTTC

length: 12
J: TRBJ2-1
V: TRBV20-1
D: -
size: -
CDR3: CSASFSYNEQFF
DNA: TGCAGTGCTAGTTTCTCCTACAATGAGCAGTTCTTC

length: 11
J: TRBJ2-5
V: TRBV6-6
D: TRBD2
size: -
CDR3: CARGTKETQYF
DNA: TGTGCCAGAGGGACTAAAGAGACCCAGTACTTC

length: 15
J: TRBJ2-5
V: TRBV7-2
D: TRBD2
size: few
CDR3: CASSWGGGSRETQYF
DNA: TGTGCCAGCAGCTGGGGCGGGGGATCTCGAGAGACCCAGTACTTC

length: 15
J: TRBJ2-1
V: TRBV12-3/TRBV12-4
D: -
size: -
CDR3: CASSQGWSSYNEQFF
DNA: TGTGCCAGCAGCCAAGGATGGAGCTCCTACAATGAGCAGTTCTTC

length: 12
J: TRBJ2-1
V: TRBV29-1
D: -
size: -
CDR3: CSVLEGCNEQFF
DNA: TGCAGCGTTTTAGAGGGGTGCAATGAGCAGTTCTTC

length: 15
J: TRBJ1-3
V: TRBV19
D: TRBD1
size: few
CDR3: CASSQQGITGNTIYF
DNA: TGTGCCAGTAGCCAACAGGGGATCACTGGAAACACCATATATTTT

length: 15
J: TRBJ2-3
V: TRBV2
D: TRBD2
size: few
CDR3: CASSISGAYTDTQYF
DNA: TGTGCCAGCAGTATTAGCGGGGCCTACACAGATACGCAGTATTTT

length: 13
J: TRBJ2-5
V: TRBV12-3/TRBV12-4
D: -
size: -
CDR3: CASRTLGAETQHF
DNA: TGTGCCAGCAGGACCCTCGGCGCAGAGACCCAGCACTTC

length: 14
J: TRBJ2-5
V: TRBV20-1
D: TRBD1
size: -
CDR3: CSASPGQDQETQYF
DNA: TGCAGTGCAAGCCCGGGACAGGACCAAGAGACCCAGTACTTC

length: 13
J: TRBJ2-7
V: TRBV6-5
D: -
size: few
CDR3: CASRRDSHYEQYF
DNA: TGTGCCAGCAGAAGGGACTCCCACTACGAGCAGTACTTC

length: 11
J: TRBJ2-5
V: TRBV20-1
D: -
size: few
CDR3: CSAAFGETQYF
DNA: TGCAGTGCCGCGTTTGGAGAGACCCAGTACTTC

length: 15
J: TRBJ1-1
V: TRBV4-1
D: TRBD1
size: -
CDR3: CASSHPDRMKTEAFF
DNA: TGCGCCAGCAGCCACCCGGACAGGATGAAAACTGAAGCTTTCTTT

length: 17
J: TRBJ1-5
V: TRBV4-1
D: -
size: few
CDR3: CASSKEGLPGHYQPQHF
DNA: TGCGCTAGCAGCAAAGAAGGACTCCCGGGACACTATCAGCCCCAGCATTTT

length: 15
J: TRBJ2-5
V: TRBV28
D: -
size: -
CDR3: CASRPPGLGFVTQYF
DNA: TGTGCCAGCAGGCCCCCGGGCCTAGGGTTCGTGACCCAGTACTTC

length: 15
J: TRBJ2-2
V: TRBV7-9
D: TRBD2
size: few
CDR3: CASSSAGGNTGELFF
DNA: TGTGCCAGCAGCTCCGCGGGGGGGAACACCGGGGAGCTGTTTTTT

length: 16
J: TRBJ2-7
V: TRBV20-1
D: -
size: -
CDR3: CSARDLGGGGSYEQYF
DNA: TGCAGTGCTAGAGATTTAGGCGGAGGGGGTTCCTACGAGCAGTACTTC

length: 15
J: TRBJ2-3
V: TRBV28
D: -
size: -
CDR3: CASSPDSKITDTQYF
DNA: TGTGCCAGCAGCCCCGACAGTAAGATCACAGATACGCAGTATTTT

length: 12
J: TRBJ1-2
V: TRBV28
D: TRBD1
size: few
CDR3: CASSVGQYGYTF
DNA: TGTGCCAGCAGTGTGGGACAGTATGGCTACACCTTC

length: 16
J: TRBJ2-7
V: TRBV24-1
D: TRBD2
size: -
CDR3: CATSDLLASGADEQYF
DNA: TGTGCCACCAGTGATTTGCTCGCCAGCGGGGCTGACGAGCAGTACTTC

length: 12
J: TRBJ2-5
V: TRBV20-1
D: -
size: -
CDR3: CSARYVGETQYF
DNA: TGCAGTGCTAGATACGTCGGAGAGACCCAGTACTTC

length: 17
J: TRBJ1-6
V: TRBV12-3/TRBV12-4
D: TRBD1
size: -
CDR3: CASSGPDRGGYNSPLHF
DNA: TGTGCCAGCAGTGGGCCCGACAGGGGCGGCTATAATTCACCCCTCCACTTT

length: 13
J: TRBJ2-7
V: TRBV7-3
D: -
size: many
CDR3: CASSPGLSYEQYF
DNA: TGTGCCAGCTCACCCGGACTTTCCTACGAGCAGTACTTC

length: 17
J: TRBJ2-3
V: TRBV12-3/TRBV12-4
D: -
size: few
CDR3: CASSLGRGRTSTDTQYF
DNA: TGTGCCAGCAGTTTAGGGCGGGGGCGGACTAGCACAGATACGCAGTATTTT

length: 17
J: TRBJ2-3
V: TRBV20-1
D: TRBD2
size: -
CDR3: CSAHRRGGRKATDTQYF
DNA: TGCAGTGCTCATAGGCGGGGCGGGAGAAAGGCAACAGATACGCAGTATTTT

length: 13
J: TRBJ1-1
V: TRBV29-1
D: -
size: many
CDR3: CSVVRRMNTEAFF
DNA: TGCAGCGTTGTACGACGGATGAACACTGAAGCTTTCTTT

length: 14
J: TRBJ2-5
V: TRBV18
D: TRBD1
size: -
CDR3: CASSPRTGMKTQYF
DNA: TGTGCCAGCTCACCGAGGACAGGGATGAAGACCCAGTACTTC

length: 16
J: TRBJ2-7
V: TRBV7-2
D: TRBD2
size: -
CDR3: CASSTRLAGALYEQYF
DNA: TGTGCCAGCAGCACACGACTAGCGGGGGCCCTCTACGAGCAGTACTTC

length: 15
J: TRBJ2-1
V: TRBV5-4
D: -
size: -
CDR3: CASSPIISSYNEQFF
DNA: TGTGCCAGCAGCCCCATAATTAGCTCCTACAATGAGCAGTTCTTC

length: 12
J: TRBJ1-1
V: TRBV12-3/TRBV12-4
D: -
size: -
CDR3: CASSLGWAEAFF
DNA: TGTGCCAGCAGTTTGGGGTGGGCAGAAGCTTTCTTT

length: 19
J: TRBJ2-4
V: TRBV4-2
D: -
size: -
CDR3: CASSQRAGAEENAKNIQYF
DNA: TGTGCCAGCAGCCAAAGGGCAGGGGCAGAAGAGAACGCCAAAAACATTCAGTACTTC

length: 15
J: TRBJ2-5
V: TRBV12-5
D: -
size: -
CDR3: CASSFLRTPQETQYF
DNA: TGTGCTAGCTCGTTCTTAAGGACGCCCCAAGAGACCCAGTACTTC

length: 14
J: TRBJ1-4
V: TRBV12-3/TRBV12-4
D: -
size: few
CDR3: CASNSDGGQKELFF
DNA: TGTGCCAGCAATTCGGACGGAGGCCAAAAAGAACTGTTTTTT

length: 13
J: TRBJ2-5
V: TRBV6-6
D: -
size: few
CDR3: CASSYSQAGTQYF
DNA: TGTGCCAGCAGTTACTCTCAGGCGGGGACCCAGTACTTC

length: 13
J: TRBJ1-1
V: TRBV29-1
D: -
size: few
CDR3: CSVGLTGNTEAFF
DNA: TGCAGCGTTGGCTTAACAGGTAACACTGAAGCTTTCTTT

length: 15
J: TRBJ2-5
V: TRBV6-1
D: TRBD1
size: -
CDR3: CASRDRDRVKETQYF
DNA: TGTGCCAGCAGAGACCGGGACAGGGTAAAAGAGACCCAGTACTTC

length: 15
J: TRBJ1-2
V: TRBV5-6
D: TRBD1
size: few
CDR3: CASSTGDRGQGGYTF
DNA: TGTGCCAGCAGCACAGGGGACAGGGGGCAAGGTGGCTACACCTTC

length: 15
J: TRBJ1-5
V: TRBV10-3
D: TRBD1
size: -
CDR3: CAISERTGGNQPQHF
DNA: TGTGCCATCAGTGAGCGGACAGGGGGCAATCAGCCCCAGCATTTT

length: 13
J: TRBJ2-7
V: TRBV14
D: -
size: -
CDR3: CASSQDPQYEQYF
DNA: TGTGCCAGCAGCCAAGATCCGCAATACGAGCAGTACTTC

length: 14
J: TRBJ2-5
V: TRBV12-3/TRBV12-4
D: -
size: -
CDR3: CASSRNHDQETQYF
DNA: TGTGCCAGCAGCCGAAACCACGATCAAGAGACCCAGTACTTC

length: 11
J: TRBJ2-7
V: TRBV28
D: -
size: -
CDR3: CASREYYEQYF
DNA: TGTGCCAGCCGAGAATACTACGAGCAGTACTTC

length: 15
J: TRBJ2-1
V: TRBV14
D: -
size: few
CDR3: CASRPRDSFYNEQFF
DNA: TGTGCCAGCAGGCCCCGGGACTCGTTCTACAATGAGCAGTTCTTC

length: 16
J: TRBJ2-3
V: TRBV9
D: TRBD2
size: -
CDR3: CASSVGRTSGTDTQYF
DNA: TGTGCCAGCAGCGTAGGTAGGACTAGCGGCACAGATACGCAGTATTTT

length: 12
J: TRBJ2-7
V: TRBV29-1
D: -
size: -
CDR3: CSVVLGNYEQYF
DNA: TGCAGCGTTGTTTTGGGGAACTACGAGCAGTACTTC